This T cell receptor beta chain was sequenced during a study of response to subunit inactivated influenza vaccine. Per the germline V gene, CDR1 is SGHTA and CDR2 is FQGNSA. V was shortened by 2 bases and J by 5 bases, with 12 bases between the two germline ends. The CDR3 is 15 amino acids. TCRdb itself ran the RT-PCR reads through MiXCR, one entry per CDR3 protein. Of about 700,000 distinct CDR3 sequences listed, less than 15% were seen once; the top ten hold 7.6%. This sequence originates from a middle-aged man who received an inactivated influenza vaccine. Specimen: PBMCs from blood, collected around 15 days before vaccination. The chain links TRBV7-2 to TRBJ1-4, with unresolved D. DNA for the CDR3: TGTGCCAGCAGCTTATCGGAGCAACTAAATGAAAAACTGTTTTTT. As protein: CASSLSEQLNEKLFF.